This T cell receptor beta chain came from a study of tumor and adjacent non-tumor tissue in lung cancer. Study-wide context: There were about 12 adenocarcinoma, 2 squamous cell carcinoma and 1 small cell lung cancer cases. Patients were aged 31 to 76, roughly nine men and roughly 5 women, stage I to III. Samples averaged roughly 4.2 million productive TCRbeta reads each.

Germline V lookup: CDR1 MNHNS, CDR2 SASEGT. The CDR3 is 17 amino acids. A modified ARM-PCR protocol with three rounds of nested PCR amplified TCRbeta. Via MiXCR, TCRdb re-called the multiplex PCR reads, giving one row per CDR3 protein. The sample includes approximately 76,000 distinct CDR3 sequences, around 70% of them seen just once. No cell sorting was done before RNA was extracted from the tissue. Newly diagnosed lung cancer patients had thoracic surgery in China, August–November 2014, without prior chemotherapy. This chain connects TRBV6-1 to TRBJ2-6; 11 positions match TRBD1. The sequence was obtained from a woman in her 70s with non-small cell lung cancer. Sequencing was done on a sample of lung tumor tissue. CDR3 bases: TGTACCAACACCAAGGGACAGGGGGATGCTGGGGCCAACGTCCTGACTTTC. This translates into CTNTKGQGDAGANVLTF.